This TCR beta chain was profiled in a study of blood T cell repertoires in COVID-19. Overall study context: From T cells, B-cell-depleted T cells, or PBMCs came the material, which was cDNA or gDNA.

V was clipped by 6 bases and J by 3 bases, with 18 bases between them. In germline, CDR1 is MNHEY, CDR2 SVGAGI. The CDR3 has 15 amino acids. Here immunoSEQ multiplex PCR was the method, and the copy in TCRdb shows in-frame clones only, minus some. The sample has about 70,000 clones, more than 85% seen once. Sequencing was done on a sample of peripheral blood. The genes are TRBV6-5 and TRBJ2-7, with a weak D call TRBD1 (5 bases). The sequence was obtained from a man aged 50 or older with COVID-19, enrolled during active disease. The CDR3 DNA reads as TGTGCCAGCAGCGGACAACTGGGCCAAAACTACGAGCAGTACTTC. Encoded protein: CASSGQLGQNYEQYF.